The clone carrying this T cell receptor (beta chain) has a handful of counts. These data are taken from a study of blood T cells in healthy people across ages. V lost 4 bases, J lost 7 bases, and 14 bases lay in between. CDR3 size: 13 residues. The V gene's germline CDR1 is SGHRS and CDR2 YFSETQ. The use of a sample-barcoded 5' primer and a J-beta primer mix characterized a second PCR of roughly 6 to 11 cycles. MiXCR, applied by TCRdb to the 5' RACE reads, yields one record per CDR3 protein. The data show over a million distinct CDR3 sequences, 35% to 55% seen once. Source material: blood. The receptor comes from a woman aged 55-70 years in good health. The chain employs TRBV5-1 and TRBJ2-5; maybe TRBD1 (6 bases). The CDR3 DNA sequence: TGCGCCAGCAGCCCGACAGGAGGAAGGACCCAGTACTTC. Translated, it gives CASSPTGGRTQYF.